These T cell receptor beta chains were read from a single sample in a study of siplizumab effects on memory and regulatory T cells. This table comes from immunoSEQ multiplex PCR, and its TCRdb copy is limited to in-frame clones, with some not included. Of approximately 92,000 clones in the sample, 85% to 95% were seen once. Sequencing input: non-Treg CD4+ T cells sorted from blood. The receptors shown here come from a human donor in good health. CDR3s include the opening cysteine and the closing phenylalanine or tryptophan. The order of the fields is clone size, CDR3 length, V gene, CDR3 protein. Clone size is shown for a subset of rows, as once, few, many or a class of expanded clone.

clone size: NA
CDR3 length: 13
V gene: TRBV6-5
CDR3 protein: CASSYSSNTEAFF

clone size: NA
CDR3 length: 15
V gene: TRBV7-3
CDR3 protein: CASSFHGGRDIEQFF

clone size: NA
CDR3 length: 14
V gene: TRBV7-9
CDR3 protein: CASSLGTAPYEQYF

clone size: NA
CDR3 length: 12
V gene: TRBV5-1
CDR3 protein: CASKSDSYEQYF

clone size: NA
CDR3 length: 17
V gene: TRBV19
CDR3 protein: CASSIFEGRHVPQPQHF

clone size: NA
CDR3 length: 15
V gene: TRBV7-3
CDR3 protein: CASSLTPGLNTEAFF

clone size: NA
CDR3 length: 14
V gene: TRBV7-9
CDR3 protein: CASSKGGSSDTQYF

clone size: NA
CDR3 length: 13
V gene: TRBV19
CDR3 protein: CASSLGNSYEQYF

clone size: NA
CDR3 length: 15
V gene: TRBV27
CDR3 protein: CASRSTGMGGNTIYF

clone size: NA
CDR3 length: 12
V gene: TRBV27
CDR3 protein: CASWAPNQPQHF

clone size: NA
CDR3 length: 12
V gene: TRBV21-1
CDR3 protein: CASSKAGETQYF

clone size: NA
CDR3 length: 16
V gene: TRBV6-6
CDR3 protein: CASSYSSGQRDNEQFF

clone size: NA
CDR3 length: 14
V gene: TRBV7-2
CDR3 protein: CASSFVQGPQPQHF

clone size: NA
CDR3 length: 16
V gene: TRBV27
CDR3 protein: CASGRLAGGGRDTQYF

clone size: NA
CDR3 length: 15
V gene: TRBV18
CDR3 protein: CASSPKTGFNQPQHF

clone size: NA
CDR3 length: 16
V gene: TRBV4-1
CDR3 protein: CASRDPGGPDTDTQYF

clone size: NA
CDR3 length: 14
V gene: TRBV19
CDR3 protein: CASRTTGTGGPQHF

clone size: once
CDR3 length: 14
V gene: TRBV5-1
CDR3 protein: CASGLPGQIYEQYF

clone size: once
CDR3 length: 11
V gene: TRBV5-1
CDR3 protein: CASSLGDTQYF

clone size: few
CDR3 length: 13
V gene: TRBV7-3
CDR3 protein: CASSRQNTGELFF

clone size: NA
CDR3 length: 11
V gene: TRBV19
CDR3 protein: CASSARETQYF

clone size: NA
CDR3 length: 16
V gene: TRBV5-1
CDR3 protein: CASRPTSGTSYNEQFF